Following are 18 T cell receptor beta chains from one sample sequenced in a study of cytomegalovirus exposure and HLA in healthy donors. The repertoire was sequenced with immunoSEQ multiplex PCR; TCRdb's copy has only in-frame clones and lacks some. The data contain 250,000 to 350,000 clones, about nine tenths of them singletons. The source material was PBMCs. These receptors were collected from a woman aged 30 to 39 in good health and CMV-seropositive.

V is TRBV28 and J is TRBJ1-2; 8 nucleotides align to TRBD1. The V segment lost 11 bases and the J segment 5 bases; nucleotides outside the gene matches: 10. CDR1 and CDR2 from the germline V gene are MDHEN and SYDVKM. CDR3 length equals 13 residues. The chain's CDR3 is CAARSTGVYGYTF. Written as DNA, the CDR3 is TGTGCCGCCAGATCGACAGGGGTGTATGGCTACACCTTC.

The chain combines TRBV4-2 with TRBJ1-4; possibly TRBD1 for D (5 bases). CDR1 LGHNA and CDR2 YNFKEQ come from the germline V gene. Trimming removed 0 bases from V and 7 bases from J, with 12 bases in between. CDR3 size: 15 residues. This chain's CDR3 is CASSQEGGTREKLFF. The CDR3 coding sequence is TGTGCCAGCAGCCAAGAAGGAGGGACGCGTGAAAAACTGTTTTTT.

This chain links TRBV14 with TRBJ2-7, with D possibly being TRBD1 (5 bases). V shed 1 base and J shed 2 bases, with 15 bases lying between them. The CDR3 is 16 residues long. CDR1 SGHDN and CDR2 FVKESK come from the germline V gene. Written as DNA, the CDR3 is TGTGCCAGCAGCCAAGGGGTGGGCAGGGTGGCCTACGAGCAGTACTTC. Protein sequence: CASSQGVGRVAYEQYF.

This chain links TRBV14 with TRBJ2-1; 9 positions match TRBD2. CDR3 length: 15 amino acids. Germline V gene lookup returns CDR1 SGHDN and CDR2 FVKESK. The V gene end was trimmed by 4 bases and the J gene end by 14 bases; junction bases not matched to a gene: 15. CDR3 in amino acids: CASSRLSLSGGFKFF. In DNA, the CDR3 is TGTGCCAGCAGCCGATTATCCCTGAGCGGGGGGTTTAAGTTCTTC.

The gene calls are TRBV5-1 and TRBJ2-7, with TRBD2 matching over 13 bases. The V gene end was trimmed by 3 bases and the J gene end by 1 base; junction bases not matched to a gene: 4. Per the germline V gene, CDR1 is SGHRS and CDR2 is YFSETQ. This CDR3 has 16 residues. The CDR3 nucleotides read TGCGCCAGCAGCTGGGGACTAGCGGGGAGTTCCTACGAGCAGTACTTC. This codes for CASSWGLAGSSYEQYF. The whole variable domain, remainder taken from reference TRBV5-1 and TRBJ2-7, is KAGVTQTPRYLIKTRGQQVTLSCSPISGHRSVSWYQQTPGQGLQFLFEYFSETQRNKGNFPGRFSGRQFSNSRSEMNVSTLELGDSALYLCASSWGLAGSSYEQYFGPGTRLTVT.

The CDR3 nucleotides are TGTGCCAGCAGTTTAGGGGACAGTTTTGGAAACACCATATATTTT. Its translation is CASSLGDSFGNTIYF. The rearrangement links TRBV28 to TRBJ1-3, with TRBD1 matching over 7 bases. This CDR3 has 15 amino acids. V shed 2 bases, J shed 3 bases, and the junction held 4 bases outside the gene matches. CDR1 and CDR2 from the germline V gene are MDHEN and SYDVKM.

The V call is TRBV19, the J call TRBJ2-7; 8 bases are a match to TRBD1. Trimming at V came to 7 bases and at J to 1 base, leaving 9 bases not matched to a gene. Germline assignment: CDR1 LNHDA and CDR2 SQIVND (reference sequence). The CDR3 runs 15 residues. In DNA form, the CDR3 reads TGTGCCAGTACCCCGGCACAGGGGGGATCCTACGAGCAGTACTTC. Protein: CASTPAQGGSYEQYF.

The chain carries TRBV6-5 and TRBJ2-7; D may correspond to TRBD1 or TRBD2 (5 bases each). V was pared by 0 bases and J by 2 bases, with 11 bases between. Germline loops: CDR1 MNHEY, CDR2 SVGAGI. The CDR3 is 15 residues long. CDR3 sequence: CASSYSTRGPYEQYF. The CDR3 bases are TGTGCCAGCAGTTACTCTACGAGGGGCCCCTACGAGCAGTACTTC.

The chain recombines TRBV27 with TRBJ2-1, with D perhaps TRBD1 (6 bases). The V gene lost 5 bases and the J gene lost 3 bases, with 11 bases spanning the gap. Germline loops: CDR1 MNHEY, CDR2 SMNVEV (reference sequence). The CDR3 sequence is 14 residues long. CDR3 sequence reads: CASSLRQDYNEQFF. CDR3 nucleotide sequence: TGTGCCAGCAGTCTAAGACAGGACTACAATGAGCAGTTCTTC.

The chain links TRBV9 to TRBJ2-7, with 13 bases aligning to TRBD2. The V gene's germline CDR1 is SGDLS and CDR2 YYNGEE. This CDR3 contains 14 residues. The V and J ends lost 3 bases and 4 bases, in that order; junction bases with no gene match: 1. The CDR3 loop reads CASSGGLAGYEQYF. CDR3 sequence (DNA): TGTGCCAGCAGCGGGGGACTAGCGGGATACGAGCAGTACTTC.

This clone has just a few counts. J is TRBJ1-1 and V is TRBV9; D is unresolved. The CDR3 consists of 13 residues. The ends were cut back, 4 bases at V and 0 bases at J, with 7 bases in the middle. The V gene's germline CDR1 is SGDLS and CDR2 YYNGEE. CDR3 protein: CASSLEVNTEAFF. The CDR3 DNA reads TGTGCCAGCAGCCTAGAGGTGAACACTGAAGCTTTCTTT. Full variable domain (rest looked up from reference TRBV9 and TRBJ1-1): DSGVTQTPKHLITATGQRVTLRCSPRSGDLSVYWYQQSLDQGLQFLIQYYNGEERAKGNILERFSAQQFPDLHSELNLSSLELGDSALYFCASSLEVNTEAFFGQGTRLTVV.

The chain joins TRBV5-1 to TRBJ2-7; 9 bases line up with TRBD1. Germline values: CDR1 SGHRS, CDR2 YFSETQ. The CDR3 spans 14 residues. V dropped 7 bases and J dropped 3; count of bases not matched to a gene: 8. CDR3 residues: CASCLNRGLYEQYF. The CDR3 region has the DNA TGCGCCAGCTGCCTTAACAGGGGGCTCTACGAGCAGTACTTC.

This chain uses TRBV2 with TRBJ2-1; D may be TRBD1 (5 bases). This CDR3 is built from 15 residues. V gave up 2 bases and J gave up 7 bases, with 15 bases separating them. CDR1 is SNHLY, CDR2 FYNNEI, per germline. As DNA, the CDR3 is TGTGCCAGCAGTGAATGGGCAGGGTCTGGAAATGAGCAGTTCTTC. Its translation: CASSEWAGSGNEQFF.

V usage is TRBV7-3 and J usage is TRBJ2-1; possible D gene TRBD1, 7 bases. CDR1 and CDR2 from the germline V gene are SGHTA and FQGTGA. The CDR3 is 16 residues long. The germline V and J ends were trimmed by 5 bases and 9 bases, with 23 bases remaining between them. The CDR3 here is CASSPSGGPTLSEQFF. CDR3 DNA sequence: TGTGCCAGCAGCCCGTCAGGGGGGCCAACCCTCAGTGAGCAGTTCTTC.

This chain uses TRBV28 with TRBJ1-2, with D hard to call. V lost 2 bases and J lost 7, with 11 bases in between. CDR1 and CDR2 from the germline V gene are MDHEN and SYDVKM. The CDR3 contains 13 residues. The CDR3 loop reads CASSLNVGSGYTF. In nucleotides, the CDR3 is TGTGCCAGCAGTTTAAATGTTGGGTCTGGCTACACCTTC.

The CDR3 spells CSVSVDPQLPGELFF. DNA of the CDR3: TGCAGCGTGTCCGTAGACCCTCAGTTACCCGGGGAGCTGTTTTTT. The chain joins TRBV29-1 to TRBJ2-2; D call uncertain. CDR3 length: 15 residues. The V end was cut by 6 bases, the J end by 6 bases, with 20 bases between. In germline, CDR1 is SQVTM, CDR2 ANQGSEA.

CDR3 in amino acids: CAISDLTGKLRYF. The CDR3 DNA follows: TGTGCCATCAGTGACCTGACCGGGAAGCTACGGTACTTC. The J gene is TRBJ2-7, the V gene TRBV10-3; maybe TRBD2 (5 bases). The V end lost 3 bases, the J end lost 12 bases, and 18 bases lay between the germline ends. The CDR3 consists of 13 residues. Per germline, CDR1 ENHRY and CDR2 SYGVKD.

V usage is TRBV2 and J usage is TRBJ2-7; TRBD2 is a possible D gene (6 bases). The CDR3 is 16 amino acids. Germline V lookup: CDR1 SNHLY, CDR2 FYNNEI. Trimming took 0 bases from V and 4 from J, leaving 16 bases between them. As DNA, the CDR3 is TGTGCCAGCAGTGAAGCGTTAATGAGCGGGCTTTACGAGCAGTACTTC. It yields the protein CASSEALMSGLYEQYF.